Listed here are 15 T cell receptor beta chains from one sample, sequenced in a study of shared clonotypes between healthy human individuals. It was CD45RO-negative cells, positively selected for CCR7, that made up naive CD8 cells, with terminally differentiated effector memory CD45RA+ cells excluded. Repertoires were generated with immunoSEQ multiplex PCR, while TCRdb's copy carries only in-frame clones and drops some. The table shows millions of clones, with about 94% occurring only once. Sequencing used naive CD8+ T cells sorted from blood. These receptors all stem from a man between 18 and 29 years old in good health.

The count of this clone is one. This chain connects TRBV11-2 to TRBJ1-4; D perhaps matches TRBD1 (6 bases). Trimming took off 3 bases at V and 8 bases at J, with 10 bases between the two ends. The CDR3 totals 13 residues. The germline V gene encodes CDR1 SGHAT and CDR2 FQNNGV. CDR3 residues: CASSFGTMEKLFF. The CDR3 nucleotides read TGTGCCAGCAGCTTCGGGACAATGGAAAAACTGTTTTTT.

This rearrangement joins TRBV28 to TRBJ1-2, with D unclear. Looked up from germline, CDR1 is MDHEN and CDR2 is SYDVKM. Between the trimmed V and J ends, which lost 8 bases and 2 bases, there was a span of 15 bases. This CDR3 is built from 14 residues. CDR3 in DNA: TGTGCCAGCTCTGAGACGTCACCCAACTATGGCTACACCTTC. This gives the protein CASSETSPNYGYTF.

The CDR3 protein is CASSFFDRAYEQYF. The CDR3 DNA reads TGTGCCAGCAGCTTTTTCGACAGGGCCTACGAGCAGTACTTC. The V call is TRBV5-4, the J call TRBJ2-7; 7 bases are a match to TRBD1. The V gene end was trimmed by 2 bases and the J gene end by 2 bases; junction bases not matched to a gene: 4. The CDR3 is 14 amino acids. Germline loops: CDR1 SGHNT, CDR2 YYREEE (reference sequence).

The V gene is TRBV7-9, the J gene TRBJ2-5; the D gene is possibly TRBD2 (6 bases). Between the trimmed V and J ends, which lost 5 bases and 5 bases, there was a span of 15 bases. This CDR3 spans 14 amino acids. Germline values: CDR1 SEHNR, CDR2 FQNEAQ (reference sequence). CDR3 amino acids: CASSPTLRGETQYF. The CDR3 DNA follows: TGTGCCAGCAGCCCAACCCTTCGGGGGGAGACCCAGTACTTC.

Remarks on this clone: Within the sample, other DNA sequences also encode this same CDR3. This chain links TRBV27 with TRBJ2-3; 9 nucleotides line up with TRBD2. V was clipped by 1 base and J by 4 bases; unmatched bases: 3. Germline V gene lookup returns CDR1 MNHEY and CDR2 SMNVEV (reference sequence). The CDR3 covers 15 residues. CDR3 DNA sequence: TGTGCCAGCAGTTTATTGGCGGGAGGGCCAGATACGCAGTATTTT. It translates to CASSLLAGGPDTQYF.

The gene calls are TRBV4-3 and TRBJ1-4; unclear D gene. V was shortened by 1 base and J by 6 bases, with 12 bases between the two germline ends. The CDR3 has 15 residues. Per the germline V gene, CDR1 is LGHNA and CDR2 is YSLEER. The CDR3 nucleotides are TGCGCCAGCAGCCAAGTATACTTGGCAGATGAAAAACTGTTTTTT. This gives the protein CASSQVYLADEKLFF.

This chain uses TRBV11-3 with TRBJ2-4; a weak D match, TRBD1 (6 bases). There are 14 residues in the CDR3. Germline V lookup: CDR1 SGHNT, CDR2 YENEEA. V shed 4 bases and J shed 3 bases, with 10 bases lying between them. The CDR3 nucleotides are TGTGCCAGCAGCTCACAGGGTGGCAAAAACATTCAGTACTTC. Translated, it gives CASSSQGGKNIQYF.

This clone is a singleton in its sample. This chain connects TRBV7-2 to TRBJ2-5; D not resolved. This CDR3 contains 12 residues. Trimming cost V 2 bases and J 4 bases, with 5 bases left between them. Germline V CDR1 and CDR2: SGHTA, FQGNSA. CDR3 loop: CASSLFGETQYF. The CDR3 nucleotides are TGTGCCAGCAGCTTATTTGGAGAGACCCAGTACTTC.

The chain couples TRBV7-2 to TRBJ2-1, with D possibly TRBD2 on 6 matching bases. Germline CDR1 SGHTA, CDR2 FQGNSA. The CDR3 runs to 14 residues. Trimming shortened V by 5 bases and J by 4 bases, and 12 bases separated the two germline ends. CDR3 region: CASSPGTGYNEQFF. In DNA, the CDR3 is TGTGCCAGCAGCCCGGGGACTGGATACAATGAGCAGTTCTTC.

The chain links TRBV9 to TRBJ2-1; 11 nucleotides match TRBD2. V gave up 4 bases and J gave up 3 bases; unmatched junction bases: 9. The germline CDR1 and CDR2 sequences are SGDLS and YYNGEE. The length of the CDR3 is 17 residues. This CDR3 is CASSPPPGTSGYNEQFF. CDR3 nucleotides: TGTGCCAGCAGCCCCCCTCCCGGGACTAGCGGCTACAATGAGCAGTTCTTC. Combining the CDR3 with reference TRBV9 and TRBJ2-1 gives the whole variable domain DSGVTQTPKHLITATGQRVTLRCSPRSGDLSVYWYQQSLDQGLQFLIQYYNGEERAKGNILERFSAQQFPDLHSELNLSSLELGDSALYFCASSPPPGTSGYNEQFFGPGTRLTVL.

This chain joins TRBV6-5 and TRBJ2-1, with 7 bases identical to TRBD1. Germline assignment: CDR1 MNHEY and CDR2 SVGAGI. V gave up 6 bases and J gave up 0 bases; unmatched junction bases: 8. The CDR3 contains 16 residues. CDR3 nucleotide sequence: TGTGCCAGCAGCTACGACAGGGCTAGCTCCTACAATGAGCAGTTCTTC. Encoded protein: CASSYDRASSYNEQFF.

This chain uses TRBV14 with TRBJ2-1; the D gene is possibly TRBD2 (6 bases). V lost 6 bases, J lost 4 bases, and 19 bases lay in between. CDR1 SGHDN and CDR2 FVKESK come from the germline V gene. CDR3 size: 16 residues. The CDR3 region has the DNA TGTGCCAGCAGTCAGAACCCGGGAGTGGGTTACAATGAGCAGTTCTTC. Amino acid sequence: CASSQNPGVGYNEQFF.

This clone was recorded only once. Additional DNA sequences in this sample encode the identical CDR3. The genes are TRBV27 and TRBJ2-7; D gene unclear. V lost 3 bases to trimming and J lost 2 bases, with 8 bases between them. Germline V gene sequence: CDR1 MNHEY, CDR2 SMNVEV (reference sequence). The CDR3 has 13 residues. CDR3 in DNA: TGTGCCAGCAGTTTGACTCCCGCCTACGAGCAGTACTTC. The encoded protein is CASSLTPAYEQYF.

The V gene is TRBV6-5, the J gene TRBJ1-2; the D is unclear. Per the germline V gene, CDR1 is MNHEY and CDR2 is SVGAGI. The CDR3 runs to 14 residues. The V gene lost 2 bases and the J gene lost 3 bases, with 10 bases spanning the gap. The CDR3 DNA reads TGTGCCAGCAGTTACGGGCAGGCCGACTATGGCTACACCTTC. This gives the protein CASSYGQADYGYTF.

In DNA form, the CDR3 reads TGTGCCAGCAGCTCAGGGGAAACTAATGAAAAACTGTTTTTT. It is translated as CASSSGETNEKLFF. V is TRBV27 and J is TRBJ1-4; D may be TRBD1 (6 bases). Trimming stripped 6 bases from V and 1 base from J, with 9 bases between. Germline lookup yields CDR1 MNHEY and CDR2 SMNVEV (reference sequence). The CDR3 consists of 14 residues.